This T cell receptor (beta chain) was observed in a study of cytomegalovirus exposure and HLA in healthy donors. Of note for this clone: Antigen unknown.

V was clipped by 2 bases and J by 7 bases; unmatched bases: 6. This CDR3 has 15 residues. Germline CDR1 KGHSH, CDR2 LQKENI. The study ran its PCR with 60 Vbeta and 13 Jbeta primers. Authors' analysis steps: An analysis performed later counted 70 million to 90 million unique TCR beta chains (around 9.9 million of them shared). The protocol was immunoSEQ multiplex PCR, while the TCRdb copy is restricted to in-frame clones and leaves out a portion. V and J calls and clone size follow that table, whereas D and trimming were derived from the DNA. The sample contains roughly 200,000 clones, over 60% of which appear only once. General study points: According to the study, about 180 TCR beta chains were cytomegalovirus-associated. Within an earlier analysis, most TCR beta V segments proved productive either about 87% or about 30% of the time. Further analysis was carried out later, and it showed several of the most significant clusters appearing linked to common viral pathogens.

The clonotype originates from a woman in her thirties in good health and CMV-seropositive. This chain links TRBV18 with TRBJ2-7, with 12 bases that match TRBD1. Sequencing used PBMCs. In nucleotides, the CDR3 is TGTGCCAGCTCACCAGGGACAGGGGGCGTGGGGGAGCAGTACTTC. This gives the protein CASSPGTGGVGEQYF.